This TCR beta chain was profiled in a study of T-cell memory formation after mild COVID-19. Overall study findings and caveats: Day 15 to 85 contractors were CD4/CD8 balanced; later expanders leaned CD4+.

Trimming removed 6 bases from V and 8 bases from J, with 10 bases in between. Germline loops: CDR1 MGHRA, CDR2 YSYEKL. There are 12 residues in the CDR3. This clonotype was observed a handful of times. Its target is not known. Using its own MiXCR run on the 5' RACE reads, TCRdb lists one record per CDR3 protein. The data contain hundreds of thousands of distinct CDR3 sequences, 25% of them singletons. The chain has TRBV4-1 and TRBJ1-4; D gene ambiguous. The TCR originated in an adult woman who had mild COVID-19 (a few samples of this study predate the infection). Cell type and time point are not known. What was sequenced was PBMCs or a T cell subset sorted from them (not recorded which). This chain's CDR3 is CASSPFGEKLFF. For the CDR3, the DNA is TGCGCCAGCAGTCCTTTTGGAGAAAAACTGTTTTTT.